A selection of T cell receptor beta chains follows, all from one sample in a study of blood T cell repertoires in COVID-19. Only in-frame clones appear in the TCRdb table, and some are missing; sequencing was by immunoSEQ multiplex PCR. The sample includes some 390,000 clones, approximately 86% of them seen just once. The sequenced sample consisted of peripheral blood. Source of these receptors: a human donor in a cohort sampled during active COVID-19. The CDR3 runs from the conserved cysteine through the conserved F or W. D genes are given only for firm matches. The size of a clone is reported for some rows only, either as once, few or many, or as a class for expanded clones.

TRBV5-6	NA	NA	TRBJ2-7	CASSLRERAEGQYF	TGTGCCAGCAGCTTGAGGGAGAGAGCCGAGGGGCAGTACTTC
TRBV7-9	NA	TRBD2	TRBJ2-1	CASSSRLAVGSSYNEQFF	TGTGCCAGCAGCTCGCGACTAGCGGTGGGGAGCTCCTACAATGAGCAGTTCTTC
TRBV2	NA	TRBD2	TRBJ2-5	CASKEVAGWETQYF	TGTGCCAGCAAGGAGGTAGCGGGATGGGAGACCCAGTACTTC
TRBV7-9	NA	NA	TRBJ2-3	CASSLTGDTQYF	TGTGCCAGCAGCCTAACCGGAGATACGCAGTATTTT
TRBV9	few	NA	TRBJ2-5	CASSVGVQRAQETQYF	TGTGCCAGCAGCGTAGGGGTCCAGCGGGCCCAAGAGACCCAGTACTTC
TRBV7-9	few	NA	TRBJ1-5	CASTGDSNQPQHF	TGTGCCAGCACAGGGGATAGCAATCAGCCCCAGCATTTT
TRBV5-1	NA	NA	TRBJ1-4	CASSLGQAGLTNEKLFF	TGCGCCAGCAGCTTGGGGCAGGCGGGACTAACTAATGAAAAACTGTTTTTT
TRBV9	NA	TRBD1	TRBJ1-3	CASSAGGGSPSSGNTIYF	TGTGCCAGCAGCGCCGGAGGGGGCTCCCCAAGCTCTGGAAACACCATATATTTT
TRBV24-1	NA	TRBD2	TRBJ2-3	CATSLGLAGATDTQYF	TGTGCCACCAGCTTGGGACTAGCGGGGGCCACAGATACGCAGTATTTT
TRBV27	NA	NA	TRBJ2-7	CASSLSEREWGHEQYF	TGTGCCAGCAGTTTATCTGAGCGCGAGTGGGGCCACGAGCAGTACTTC
TRBV5-1	once	TRBD1	TRBJ1-3	CASSLAGTGFSGNTIYF	TGCGCCAGCAGCTTGGCCGGGACAGGGTTCTCTGGAAACACCATATATTTT
TRBV6-1	once	NA	TRBJ1-2	CASSEARRGYNYGYTF	TGTGCCAGCAGTGAAGCGCGGCGGGGGTATAACTATGGCTACACCTTC
TRBV28	NA	NA	TRBJ1-1	CASSFTGENTEAFF	TGTGCCAGCAGTTTCACTGGAGAGAACACTGAAGCTTTCTTT